These 3 T cell receptor beta chains share one sample of origin, sequenced in a study of T cells after yellow fever vaccination. TCRdb re-called the 5' RACE reads through MiXCR, storing one row per CDR3 protein. The data show just under 85,000 distinct CDR3 sequences, 13% seen once. Sample: CD8+ T cells not binding an NS4B(214-222) dextramer, sorted from PBMCs, taken less than 25 days after the first yellow fever vaccination. These receptors all stem from a man between 18 and 29 years old who received the YFV17D yellow fever vaccine.

The CDR3 DNA reads TGTGCCAGCAGCTTGGGGAGAACTGAAGCTTTCTTT. Its protein is CASSLGRTEAFF. The rearrangement joins TRBV5-4 to TRBJ1-1; the D is unclear. Germline loops: CDR1 SGHNT, CDR2 YYREEE (reference sequence). With 0 bases removed from V and 5 bases from J, the gap between germline ends came to 5 bases. The CDR3 loop spans 12 amino acids.

V usage is TRBV23-1 and J usage is TRBJ2-3, with 9 bases that match TRBD1. TRBV23-1 is filed as an ORF, its function uncertain. V gave up 8 bases and J gave up 8 bases; unmatched junction bases: 5. The CDR3 consists of 12 residues. Here the CDR3 DNA reads TGCGCCAGCCGGGACAGGGCAGGTACGCAGTATTTT. Encoded protein: CASRDRAGTQYF.

This rearrangement joins TRBV7-9 to TRBJ2-2; the D gene is possibly TRBD1 (6 bases). Trimming shortened V by 7 bases and J by 6 bases, and 18 bases separated the two germline ends. This CDR3 has 15 residues. Germline V CDR1 and CDR2: SEHNR, FQNEAQ (reference sequence). CDR3 in DNA: TGTGCCAGCATTTCCAGGGACAAGACGGCCGGGGAGCTGTTTTTT. Its translation is CASISRDKTAGELFF.